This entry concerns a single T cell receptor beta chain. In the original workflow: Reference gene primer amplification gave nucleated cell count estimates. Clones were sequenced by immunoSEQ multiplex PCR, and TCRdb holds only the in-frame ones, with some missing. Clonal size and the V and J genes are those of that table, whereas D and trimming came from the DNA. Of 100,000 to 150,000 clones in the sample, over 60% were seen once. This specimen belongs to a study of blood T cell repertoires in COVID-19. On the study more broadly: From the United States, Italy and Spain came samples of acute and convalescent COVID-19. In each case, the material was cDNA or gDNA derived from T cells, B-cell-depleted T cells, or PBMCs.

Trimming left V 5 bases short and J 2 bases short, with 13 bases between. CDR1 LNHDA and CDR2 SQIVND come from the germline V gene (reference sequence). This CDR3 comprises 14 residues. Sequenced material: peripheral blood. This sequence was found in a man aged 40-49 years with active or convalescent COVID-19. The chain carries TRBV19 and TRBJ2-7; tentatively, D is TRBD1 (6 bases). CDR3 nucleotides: TGTGCCAGTAGTCCCAATGACAGGCCCTACGAGCAGTACTTC. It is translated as CASSPNDRPYEQYF.